The 3 T cell receptor beta chains listed next were all sequenced from one sample in a study of shared T cell receptors in the human thymus. Sequencing was performed with immunoSEQ multiplex PCR; in TCRdb, only in-frame clones are kept and a portion is missing. The data hold 630,000 or so clones, with approximately 87% observed a single time. In addition, the sample was reused for a study of human thymus T cells.

The sample taken for sequencing was thymocytes. The receptors originated from a boy under three years old with a congenital heart defect.

The V and J genes are TRBV2 and TRBJ1-1; 9 nucleotides agree with TRBD1. The CDR3 contains 14 residues. Losses at the gene ends were 6 bases for V and 1 base for J; bases not matched to a gene: 3. CDR1 and CDR2 (germline): SNHLY, FYNNEI. This CDR3 reads CASRQGAANTEAFF. In DNA, the CDR3 is TGTGCCAGCAGACAGGGGGCAGCGAACACTGAAGCTTTCTTT.

A word on this clone: At one end, the junction sequence differs from germline, possibly due to a read error. V usage is TRBV28 and J usage is TRBJ2-3; D not resolved. Looked up from germline, CDR1 is MDHEN and CDR2 is SYDVKM. There are 17 residues in the CDR3. CDR3 residues: CVSNTRSCGCYTDTQYF. The CDR3 bases are TGTGTCAGCAACACCCGTTCGTGCGGTTGTTACACAGATACGCAGTATTTT.

The chain joins TRBV30 to TRBJ1-2; TRBD1 agrees at 9 bases. V shed 0 bases and J 5 bases; nucleotides not matched to a gene: 10. Germline loops: CDR1 GTSNPN, CDR2 SVGIG (reference sequence). The CDR3 has 16 amino acids. CDR3 sequence (DNA): TGTGCCTGGAGTGTACTCCTACAGGGGGCGGATTATGGCTACACCTTC. Its translation is CAWSVLLQGADYGYTF.